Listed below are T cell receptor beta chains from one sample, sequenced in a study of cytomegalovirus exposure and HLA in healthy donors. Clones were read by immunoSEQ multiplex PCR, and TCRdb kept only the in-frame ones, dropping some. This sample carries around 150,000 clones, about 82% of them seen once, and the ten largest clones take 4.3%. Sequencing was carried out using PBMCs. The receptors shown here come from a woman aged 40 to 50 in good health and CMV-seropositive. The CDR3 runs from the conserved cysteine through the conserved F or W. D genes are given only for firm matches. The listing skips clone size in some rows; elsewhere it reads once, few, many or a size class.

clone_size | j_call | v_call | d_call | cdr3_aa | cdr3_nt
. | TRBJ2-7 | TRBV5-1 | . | CASSSGQSEQYF | TGCGCCAGCAGCTCTGGACAGTCCGAGCAGTACTTC
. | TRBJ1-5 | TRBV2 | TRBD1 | CASSETGRGQPQHF | TGTGCCAGCAGTGAGACAGGGCGCGGTCAGCCCCAGCATTTT
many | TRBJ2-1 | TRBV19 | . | CASRASSYNEQFF | TGTGCCAGTAGAGCGAGCTCCTACAATGAGCAGTTCTTC
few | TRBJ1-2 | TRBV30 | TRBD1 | CAWSQGGYGYTF | TGTGCCTGGAGTCAGGGGGGCTATGGCTACACCTTC
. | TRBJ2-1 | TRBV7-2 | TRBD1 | CASSPDRGSYNEQFF | TGTGCCAGCAGCCCCGACAGGGGCTCCTACAATGAGCAGTTCTTC
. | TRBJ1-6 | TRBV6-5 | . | CASTKGQGLDSPLHF | TGTGCCAGCACCAAGGGGCAGGGGTTGGATTCACCCCTCCACTTT
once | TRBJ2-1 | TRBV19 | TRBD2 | CASLPGGSSYNEQFF | TGTGCCAGCCTTCCGGGGGGGAGCTCCTACAATGAGCAGTTCTTC
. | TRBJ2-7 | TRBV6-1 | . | CASSEAFNYEQYF | TGTGCCAGCAGTGAAGCTTTCAACTACGAGCAGTACTTC
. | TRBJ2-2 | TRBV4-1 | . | CASSLRDSRTGELFF | TGCGCCAGCAGCCTTCGGGACTCTCGTACCGGGGAGCTGTTTTTT
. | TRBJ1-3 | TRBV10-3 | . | CAISPSGNTIYF | TGTGCCATCAGTCCGAGTGGAAACACCATATATTTT
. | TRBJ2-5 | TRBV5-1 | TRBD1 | CASSLKSGIAGGTETQYF | TGCGCCAGCAGCTTGAAATCTGGGATCGCAGGGGGCACAGAGACCCAGTACTTC
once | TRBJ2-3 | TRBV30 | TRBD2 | CAWRLRDLGTSGSATDTQYF | TGTGCCTGGAGATTGAGGGATCTCGGGACTAGCGGGAGTGCCACAGATACGCAGTATTTT
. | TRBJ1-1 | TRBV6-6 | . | CASSLDMNTEAFF | TGTGCCAGCAGTTTGGACATGAACACTGAAGCTTTCTTT
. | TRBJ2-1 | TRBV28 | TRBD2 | CASSLGGGEQFF | TGTGCCAGCAGTTTGGGGGGGGGTGAGCAGTTCTTC
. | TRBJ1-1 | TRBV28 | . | CASTPLTVSTSEAFF | TGTGCCAGCACCCCCCTGACAGTCTCAACAAGTGAAGCTTTCTTT
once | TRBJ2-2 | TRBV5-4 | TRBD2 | CASSLARGGGTGELFF | TGTGCCAGCAGCTTGGCTCGCGGGGGGGGCACCGGGGAGCTGTTTTTT
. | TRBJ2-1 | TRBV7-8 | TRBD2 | CASSRPIAGAPQGNEQFF | TGTGCCAGCAGCCGACCGATAGCGGGGGCCCCTCAGGGAAATGAGCAGTTCTTC
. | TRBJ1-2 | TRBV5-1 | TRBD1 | CASSLTGGLRGDGYTF | TGCGCCAGCAGCTTGACAGGGGGCCTCCGGGGGGATGGCTACACCTTC
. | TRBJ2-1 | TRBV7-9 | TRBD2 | CASSLWRGEKFF | TGTGCCAGCAGCTTATGGCGGGGGGAGAAGTTCTTC
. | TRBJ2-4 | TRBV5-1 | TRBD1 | CASSLGDRVLAKNIQYF | TGCGCCAGCAGCTTGGGAGACAGGGTCTTAGCCAAAAACATTCAGTACTTC
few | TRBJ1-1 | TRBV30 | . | CAWNLGITNTEAFF | TGTGCCTGGAACCTCGGGATAACAAACACTGAAGCTTTCTTT
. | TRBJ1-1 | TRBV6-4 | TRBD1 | CASSATGDTEAFF | TGTGCCAGCAGTGCGACAGGGGACACTGAAGCTTTCTTT
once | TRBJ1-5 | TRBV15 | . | CATSSGYSNQPQHF | TGTGCCACCAGCTCAGGGTATAGCAATCAGCCCCAGCATTTT
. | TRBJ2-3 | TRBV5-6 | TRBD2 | CASSGTSGRDTQYF | TGTGCCAGCAGCGGGACTAGCGGCCGAGATACGCAGTATTTT
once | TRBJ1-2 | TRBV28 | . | CASSLREKGYTF | TGTGCCAGCAGTTTAAGAGAGAAGGGCTACACCTTC
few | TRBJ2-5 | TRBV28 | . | CASSLQGLGETQYF | TGTGCCAGCAGTTTGCAGGGGCTAGGGGAGACCCAGTACTTC
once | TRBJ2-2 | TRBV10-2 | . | CASRPRGVNTGELFF | TGCGCCAGCAGACCCAGGGGCGTGAACACCGGGGAGCTGTTTTTT
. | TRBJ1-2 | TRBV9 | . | CASSEAGDYGYTF | TGTGCCAGCTCGGAGGCCGGCGACTATGGCTACACCTTC
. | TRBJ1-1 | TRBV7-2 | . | CASSPVGGTEAFF | TGTGCCAGCAGCCCCGTGGGGGGAACTGAAGCTTTCTTT
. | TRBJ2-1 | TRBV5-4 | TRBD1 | CASSPGTEGSTYNEQFF | TGTGCCAGCAGCCCCGGGACAGAGGGATCCACCTACAATGAGCAGTTCTTC
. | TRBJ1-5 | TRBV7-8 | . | CASSIAEQPQHF | TGTGCCAGCAGCATTGCGGAACAGCCCCAGCATTTT
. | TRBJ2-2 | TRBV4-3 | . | CASSQDLAGNTGELFF | TGCGCCAGCAGCCAAGATTTGGCAGGCAACACCGGGGAGCTGTTTTTT
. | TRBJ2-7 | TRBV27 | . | CASSPGTLGVYEQYF | TGTGCCAGCAGCCCCGGGACTCTCGGGGTCTACGAGCAGTACTTC
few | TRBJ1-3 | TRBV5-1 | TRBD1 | CASSFPLWDSLSPTGNTIYF | TGCGCCAGCAGCTTCCCATTATGGGACAGTCTAAGCCCGACTGGAAACACCATATATTTT
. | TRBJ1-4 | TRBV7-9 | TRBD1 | CASSSGQYEKLFF | TGTGCCAGCAGCTCGGGACAGTATGAAAAACTGTTTTTT
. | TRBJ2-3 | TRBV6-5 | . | CASSYSRDTSTQYF | TGTGCCAGCAGTTACTCGAGAGACACATCGACGCAGTATTTT
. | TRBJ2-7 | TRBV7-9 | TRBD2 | CASSGGTSGNVQYF | TGTGCCAGCAGCGGCGGGACTAGCGGGAACGTGCAGTACTTC
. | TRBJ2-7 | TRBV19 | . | CASSTQGTYEQYF | TGTGCCAGTAGTACCCAGGGAACCTACGAGCAGTACTTC
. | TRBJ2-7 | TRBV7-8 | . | CASSSTTVSYEQYF | TGTGCCAGCAGCTCAACGACAGTCTCCTACGAGCAGTACTTC
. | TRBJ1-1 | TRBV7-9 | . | CASSSTGGFAEAFF | TGTGCCAGCAGCTCCACCGGGGGGTTCGCTGAAGCTTTCTTT
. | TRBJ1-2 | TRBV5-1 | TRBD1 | CASRSGDRGGYTF | TGCGCCAGCAGGTCGGGTGACAGGGGCGGCTACACCTTC
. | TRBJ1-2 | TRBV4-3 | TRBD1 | CASSQERLGQGNGYTF | TGCGCCAGCAGCCAAGAAAGATTGGGACAGGGGAATGGCTACACCTTC
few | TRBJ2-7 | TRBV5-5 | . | CASSAYQGTYEQYF | TGTGCCAGCAGCGCTTACCAGGGTACCTACGAGCAGTACTTC
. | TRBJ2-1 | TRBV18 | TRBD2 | CASSPLLAGASDEQFF | TGTGCCAGCTCACCCTTACTAGCGGGAGCTTCGGATGAGCAGTTCTTC
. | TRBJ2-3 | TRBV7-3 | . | CASSGTSVPMSPDTQYF | TGTGCCAGCAGCGGGACTTCGGTCCCGATGAGCCCAGATACGCAGTATTTT
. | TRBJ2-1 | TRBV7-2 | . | CASSPRHYNEQFF | TGTGCCAGCAGCCCTCGACATTACAATGAGCAGTTCTTC
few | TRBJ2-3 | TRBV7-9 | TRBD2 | CASSVGTSGGTDTQYF | TGTGCCAGCAGCGTTGGGACTAGCGGGGGCACAGATACGCAGTATTTT
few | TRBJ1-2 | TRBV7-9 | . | CASSLDEGFNYGYTF | TGTGCCAGCAGCTTAGATGAGGGTTTCAACTATGGCTACACCTTC
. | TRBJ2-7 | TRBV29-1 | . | CSAGTSSYEQYF | TGCAGCGCTGGGACTTCTTCCTACGAGCAGTACTTC
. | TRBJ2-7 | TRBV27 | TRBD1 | CASSSFSGTGNPYEQYF | TGTGCCAGCAGCAGCTTCTCCGGGACAGGGAACCCCTACGAGCAGTACTTC
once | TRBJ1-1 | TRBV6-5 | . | CASSASPGLVTEAFF | TGTGCCAGCAGTGCATCACCGGGACTGGTTACTGAAGCTTTCTTT
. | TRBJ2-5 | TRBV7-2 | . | CASSERDLQETQYF | TGTGCCAGCAGCGAACGGGACTTACAAGAGACCCAGTACTTC
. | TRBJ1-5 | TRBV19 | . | CASSIEVGRRDQPQHF | TGTGCCAGTAGTATTGAGGTGGGCCGGAGGGATCAGCCCCAGCATTTT
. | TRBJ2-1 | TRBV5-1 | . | CASSLPESSYNEQFF | TGCGCCAGCAGCTTGCCGGAGAGCTCCTACAATGAGCAGTTCTTC
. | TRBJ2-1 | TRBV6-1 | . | CASSGEGGLREFF | TGTGCCAGCAGTGGGGAGGGGGGGCTCAGGGAGTTCTTC